What follows are 30 T cell receptor beta chains derived from one specimen sequenced in a study of cytomegalovirus exposure and HLA in healthy donors. It was with 60 Vbeta and 13 Jbeta primers that the PCR ran. TCRdb keeps only in-frame clones here, not all; method: immunoSEQ multiplex PCR. Seen here are 120,000 or so clones, around 80% observed once, and the top ten hold 11%. The material sequenced was PBMCs. These receptors were collected from a man aged 25-45 years in good health and CMV-seropositive.

The V and J genes are TRBV7-9 and TRBJ2-1; weak D call: TRBD2 (6 bases). Trimming took 6 bases from V and 4 from J, leaving 19 bases between them. Germline-derived CDR1 and CDR2 are SEHNR and FQNEAQ (reference sequence). The CDR3 runs 16 residues. The CDR3 region has the DNA TGTGCCAGCAGAAAACGCGTGGGGACTGGATACAATGAGCAGTTCTTC. It yields the protein CASRKRVGTGYNEQFF.

The gene calls are TRBV9 and TRBJ2-2; a possible D gene is TRBD2 (5 bases). From germline, CDR1 is SGDLS and CDR2 YYNGEE. There are 14 residues in the CDR3. V shed 0 bases and J shed 4 bases, with 7 bases lying between them. In DNA form, the CDR3 reads TGTGCCAGCAGCGTAGTTCGGGGCACCGGGGAGCTGTTTTTT. It is translated as CASSVVRGTGELFF. Full variable domain (rest looked up from reference TRBV9 and TRBJ2-2): DSGVTQTPKHLITATGQRVTLRCSPRSGDLSVYWYQQSLDQGLQFLIQYYNGEERAKGNILERFSAQQFPDLHSELNLSSLELGDSALYFCASSVVRGTGELFFGEGSRLTVL.

The rearrangement links TRBV4-1 to TRBJ2-2; the match to TRBD2 covers 9 bases. Germline values: CDR1 MGHRA, CDR2 YSYEKL. The CDR3 length is 15 residues. The CDR3 coding sequence is TGCGCTATTCCCCCGGTCCTAGCGGGGACCGGGGAGCTGTTTTTT. It specifies CAIPPVLAGTGELFF.

In this sample, this clone turned up a few times. The rearrangement uses TRBV6-5 and TRBJ2-7, with a weak D call TRBD2 (5 bases). With 0 bases removed from V and 2 bases from J, the gap between germline ends came to 8 bases. CDR3 size: 14 residues. Looked up from germline, CDR1 is MNHEY and CDR2 is SVGAGI. In nucleotides, the CDR3 is TGTGCCAGCAGTTACTCCGAGGGCACCTACGAGCAGTACTTC. This sequence encodes CASSYSEGTYEQYF.

V and J are TRBV5-4 and TRBJ2-1; the D is unclear. This CDR3 is 13 amino acids long. Trimming stripped 4 bases from V and 7 bases from J, with 12 bases between. Per germline, CDR1 SGHNT and CDR2 YYREEE (reference sequence). The chain's CDR3 is CASSPRRWNEQFF. CDR3 in DNA: TGTGCCAGCAGCCCACGTCGGTGGAATGAGCAGTTCTTC. Looking up the rest from reference TRBV5-4 and TRBJ2-1 gives the full variable domain: ETGVTQSPTHLIKTRGQQVTLRCSSQSGHNTVSWYQQALGQGPQFIFQYYREEENGRGNFPPRFSGLQFPNYSSELNVNALELDDSALYLCASSPRRWNEQFFGPGTRLTVL.

The chain has TRBV7-2 and TRBJ2-7; maybe TRBD2 (5 bases). CDR3 size: 15 residues. V was trimmed by 2 bases and J by 3 bases, leaving 14 bases between them. Looked up from germline, CDR1 is SGHTA and CDR2 is FQGNSA. CDR3 sequence: CASSLSAGIGYEQYF. The CDR3 DNA sequence: TGTGCCAGCAGCTTATCCGCCGGGATCGGCTACGAGCAGTACTTC.

V usage is TRBV19 and J usage is TRBJ1-1; unclear D gene. The CDR3 runs 14 residues. Germline CDR1 LNHDA, CDR2 SQIVND (reference sequence). V was shortened by 3 bases and J by 2 bases, with 10 bases between the two germline ends. The CDR3 loop is CASSITPTNTEAFF. The CDR3 DNA reads TGTGCCAGTAGTATTACGCCTACCAACACTGAAGCTTTCTTT. Full variable domain (outside the CDR3, taken from reference TRBV19 and TRBJ1-1): DGGITQSPKYLFRKEGQNVTLSCEQNLNHDAMYWYRQDPGQGLRLIYYSQIVNDFQKGDIAEGYSVSREKKESFPLTVTSAQKNPTAFYLCASSITPTNTEAFFGQGTRLTVV.

This chain joins TRBV2 and TRBJ2-3; tentatively, D is TRBD2 (7 bases). From germline, CDR1 is SNHLY and CDR2 FYNNEI. The CDR3 covers 15 residues. V lost 5 bases and J lost 5, with 17 bases in between. CDR3 region: CASSLQGGGGDTQYF. As DNA, the CDR3 is TGTGCCAGCAGTCTTCAGGGAGGGGGTGGAGATACGCAGTATTTT.

This clone was observed a handful of times. The chain joins TRBV2 to TRBJ2-7; the match to TRBD2 covers 11 bases. Germline CDR1 SNHLY, CDR2 FYNNEI. With V trimmed by 3 bases and J by 7 bases, 8 bases remained unmatched. CDR3 size: 15 residues. In nucleotides, the CDR3 is TGTGCCAGCAGTGATCGGGCTAGCGGGAGGACGGAGCAGTACTTC. It encodes CASSDRASGRTEQYF.

The chain uses TRBV29-1 and TRBJ2-7; 10 bases are shared with TRBD2. V gave up 3 bases and J gave up 4 bases; unmatched junction bases: 3. This CDR3 is built from 13 residues. Germline V CDR1 and CDR2: SQVTM, ANQGSEA. CDR3 loop: CSVELSGRYEQYF. CDR3 nucleotides: TGCAGCGTTGAGCTTAGCGGGAGGTACGAGCAGTACTTC.

The chain carries TRBV9 and TRBJ2-7; no clear D. CDR3 length: 13 amino acids. Germline CDR1 is SGDLS and CDR2 is YYNGEE. V lost 4 bases, J lost 6 bases, and 14 bases lay in between. CDR3 DNA: TGTGCCAGCAGCCTAACTCCCGCTGGCGAGCAGTACTTC. This translates into CASSLTPAGEQYF.

The chain is built from TRBV7-2 and TRBJ2-3; D is possibly TRBD1 (7 bases). Trimming shortened V by 2 bases and J by 0 bases, and 12 bases separated the two germline ends. Per germline, CDR1 SGHTA and CDR2 FQGNSA. The CDR3 has 16 residues. The CDR3 region is CASSLQGGRSTDTQYF. The CDR3 DNA sequence: TGTGCCAGCAGCTTACAGGGGGGTAGGAGCACAGATACGCAGTATTTT.

The chain combines TRBV18 with TRBJ1-1; 12 positions agree with TRBD1. Germline V gene data show CDR1 as KGHSH and CDR2 as LQKENI. The CDR3 length is 15 residues. Unmatched junction bases numbered 7, after V lost 3 bases and J lost 8 bases. The CDR3 DNA reads as TGTGCCAGCTCACCCCGGGACAGGGGGCCGGGCGAAGCTTTCTTT. Translated, it gives CASSPRDRGPGEAFF.

Only a few counts were recorded for this clone. The J gene is TRBJ1-1, the V gene TRBV4-1; the D gene is possibly TRBD1 (6 bases). CDR3 length: 14 amino acids. V gave up 2 bases and J gave up 1 base, with 8 bases separating them. Germline-derived CDR1 and CDR2 are MGHRA and YSYEKL. The CDR3 nucleotides read TGCGCCAGCAGCCAACAGGGGACGAACACTGAAGCTTTCTTT. It codes for CASSQQGTNTEAFF.

This clone showed up just once. The chain combines TRBV7-9 with TRBJ2-5; D might be TRBD1 (6 bases). The CDR3 covers 15 residues. Germline CDR1 reads SEHNR; CDR2 reads FQNEAQ (reference sequence). V shed 0 bases and J shed 4 bases, with 12 bases lying between them. In DNA form, the CDR3 reads TGTGCCAGCAGCTTAGCGGTCTCCAGGGGAGAGACCCAGTACTTC. This translates into CASSLAVSRGETQYF.

CDR3 loop: CASSFGRNTEAFF. In DNA form, the CDR3 reads TGTGCCAGCAGCTTTGGTAGGAACACTGAAGCTTTCTTT. The chain links TRBV11-2 to TRBJ1-1; no clear D. CDR3 length: 13 amino acids. V was clipped by 3 bases and J by 1 base, with 6 bases between them. Germline CDR1 and CDR2: SGHAT and FQNNGV. Based on the CDR3 plus reference TRBV11-2 and TRBJ1-1, the full variable domain is EAGVAQSPRYKIIEKRQSVAFWCNPISGHATLYWYQQILGQGPKLLIQFQNNGVVDDSQLPKDRFSAERLKGVDSTLKIQPAKLEDSAVYLCASSFGRNTEAFFGQGTRLTVV.

The CDR3 loop reads CATRAVRNEQFF. The CDR3, as DNA: TGTGCCACCCGAGCGGTGAGGAATGAGCAGTTCTTC. This chain connects TRBV6-5 to TRBJ2-1; maybe TRBD2 (5 bases). Trimming removed 10 bases at V and 7 bases at J, with 14 bases between. This CDR3 spans 12 amino acids. Germline V CDR1 and CDR2: MNHEY, SVGAGI.

The chain is built from TRBV5-4 and TRBJ2-3, with D uncertain. The germline gives CDR1 SGHNT, CDR2 YYREEE (reference sequence). CDR3 size: 13 residues. Trimming shortened V by 0 bases and J by 4 bases, and 6 bases separated the two germline ends. The CDR3 spells CASSLVNSDTQYF. The CDR3 bases are TGTGCCAGCAGCTTGGTTAACTCAGATACGCAGTATTTT.

V gene TRBV7-8 combines with J gene TRBJ2-7, with D possibly being TRBD2 (5 bases). Germline lookup yields CDR1 SGHVS and CDR2 FQNEAQ. This CDR3 region has 16 residues. Between the trimmed V and J ends, which lost 5 bases and 0 bases, there was a span of 17 bases. CDR3 in amino acids: CASSPSVPGSSYEQYF. The CDR3 DNA reads as TGTGCCAGCAGCCCAAGCGTGCCTGGGAGCTCCTACGAGCAGTACTTC.

About this clone itself: The junction does not match germline at one end; this may be a read error. The V and J genes are TRBV7-7 and TRBJ2-2; the match to TRBD2 covers 7 bases. Germline V gives CDR1 SSHAT, CDR2 FNYEAQ (reference sequence). The CDR3 runs 15 residues. CDR3 nucleotides: TGTGCTAGCAGCAGCGGGATCCAGAGAACCGGGGAGCTGTTTTTT. As protein: CASSSGIQRTGELFF.

V usage is TRBV28 and J usage is TRBJ1-2, with 9 nucleotides matching TRBD1. The germline V gene has CDR1 MDHEN and CDR2 SYDVKM. The CDR3 is 15 residues long. V shed 3 bases and J 7 bases; nucleotides not matched to a gene: 9. The CDR3 loop is CASSFGTGIGGGYTF. The CDR3 coding sequence is TGTGCCAGCAGTTTTGGGACAGGGATAGGGGGTGGCTACACCTTC.

J is TRBJ2-7 and V is TRBV7-2; D possibly corresponds to TRBD2 (5 bases). The germline V gene encodes CDR1 SGHTA and CDR2 FQGNSA. The V end was cut by 8 bases, the J end by 0 bases, with 17 bases between. The CDR3 runs 15 residues. CDR3 nucleotides: TGTGCCAGCGGAAAACAGCGGAGCAGCTCCTACGAGCAGTACTTC. Its translation is CASGKQRSSSYEQYF.

This chain uses TRBV19 with TRBJ2-1; D is perhaps TRBD2 (6 bases). Trimming cost V 5 bases and J 4 bases, with 18 bases left between them. Germline V gene data show CDR1 as LNHDA and CDR2 as SQIVND (reference sequence). The CDR3 sequence is 16 residues long. CDR3 sequence: CASSPEAGLRYNEQFF. CDR3 sequence (DNA): TGTGCCAGTAGTCCCGAGGCGGGACTTAGATACAATGAGCAGTTCTTC.

V is TRBV6-5 and J is TRBJ1-1, with D unclear. The CDR3 is 15 amino acids. Trimming removed 0 bases at V and 0 bases at J, with 8 bases between. Germline V gene data show CDR1 as MNHEY and CDR2 as SVGAGI. CDR3 loop: CASSYSQAMNTEAFF. For the CDR3, the DNA is TGTGCCAGCAGTTACTCTCAGGCCATGAACACTGAAGCTTTCTTT.

A single count supports this clone. The rearrangement uses TRBV13 and TRBJ2-3; D remains unclear. The length of the CDR3 is 13 residues. With 5 bases removed from V and 2 bases from J, the gap between germline ends came to 8 bases. Per germline, CDR1 PRHDT and CDR2 FYEKMQ (reference sequence). CDR3 nucleotides: TGTGCCAGCAGCCCCTCCCCCACAGATACGCAGTATTTT. As protein: CASSPSPTDTQYF.

The chain employs TRBV5-1 and TRBJ2-7; D gene unclear. Trimming took off 1 base at V and 3 bases at J, with 14 bases between the two ends. The length of the CDR3 is 15 residues. The germline gives CDR1 SGHRS, CDR2 YFSETQ. The CDR3 sequence: CASSLMTHVGYEQYF. As DNA, the CDR3 is TGCGCCAGCAGCTTGATGACACATGTCGGCTACGAGCAGTACTTC.

The chain uses TRBV10-1 and TRBJ2-3; D gene unclear. The CDR3 is made up of 17 amino acids. Trimming took off 2 bases at V and 0 bases at J, with 15 bases between the two ends. Germline V gene data show CDR1 as WNHNN and CDR2 as SYGVQD (reference sequence). The DNA of the CDR3 is TGCGCCAGCAGTGAGGGGTCAGCGTTGCCTAGCACAGATACGCAGTATTTT. This gives the protein CASSEGSALPSTDTQYF.

This sequence joins TRBV2 and TRBJ2-3; D call uncertain. Trimming removed 11 bases at V and 0 bases at J, with 15 bases between. The CDR3 has 14 residues. CDR1 SNHLY and CDR2 FYNNEI come from the germline V gene. CDR3 loop: CAQHSPRSTDTQYF. The CDR3 nucleotides read TGTGCCCAGCATTCACCTAGGAGCACAGATACGCAGTATTTT.

The chain carries TRBV6-1 and TRBJ1-2; 10 nucleotides line up with TRBD1. Germline lookup yields CDR1 MNHNS and CDR2 SASEGT. The CDR3 has 14 amino acids. Losses at the gene ends were 7 bases for V and 5 bases for J; bases not matched to a gene: 7. The CDR3 loop is CASTPDRGPYGYTF. Here the CDR3 DNA reads TGTGCCAGCACCCCAGACAGGGGGCCATATGGCTACACCTTC.

This clone appeared once. The gene calls are TRBV5-4 and TRBJ1-1; D is unclear. The length of the CDR3 is 14 residues. With 0 bases removed from V and 3 bases from J, the gap between germline ends came to 9 bases. The germline CDR1 and CDR2 sequences are SGHNT and YYREEE (reference sequence). The CDR3 bases are TGTGCCAGCAGCTTGGCCGGGAAATACACTGAAGCTTTCTTT. Translation: CASSLAGKYTEAFF.